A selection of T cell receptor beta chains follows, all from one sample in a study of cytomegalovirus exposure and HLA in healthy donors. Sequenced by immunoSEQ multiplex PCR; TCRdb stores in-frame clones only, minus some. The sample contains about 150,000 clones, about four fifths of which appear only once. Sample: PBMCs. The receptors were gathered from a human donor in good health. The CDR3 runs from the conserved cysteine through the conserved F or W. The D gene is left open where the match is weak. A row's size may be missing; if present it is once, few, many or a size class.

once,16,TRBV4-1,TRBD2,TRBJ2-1,TGCGCCAGCAGCTGGACTAGCGGGGGGGCCAGAAATGAGCAGTTCTTC,CASSWTSGGARNEQFF
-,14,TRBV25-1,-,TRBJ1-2,TGTGCCAGCAGTGGGGGAGCGCCTGGGGATGGCTACCCCTTC,CASSGGAPGDGYPF
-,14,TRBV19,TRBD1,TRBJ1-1,TGTGCCAGTAGTAGGACAGGGGTCATCTCTGAAGCTTTCTTT,CASSRTGVISEAFF
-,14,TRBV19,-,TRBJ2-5,TGTGCCAGTAGTATTCGGGACTACCAAGAGACCCAGTACTTC,CASSIRDYQETQYF
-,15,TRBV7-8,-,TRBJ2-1,TGTGCCAGCAGCTCGGACACCGCATATGACCATGAGCAGTTCTTC,CASSSDTAYDHEQFF
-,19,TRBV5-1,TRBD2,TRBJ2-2,TGCGCCAGCAGCTCCTCGGGGACTAGCGGGGGGGACGGCACCGGGGAGCTGTTTTTT,CASSSSGTSGGDGTGELFF
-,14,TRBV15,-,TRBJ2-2,TGTGCCACCAGCAGAGCACTAGCTTCCGGGGAGCTGTTTTTT,CATSRALASGELFF
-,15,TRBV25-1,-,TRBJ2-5,TGTGCCAGCATCGGCGTGGGGGGGCCTGGAGAGACCCAGTACTTC,CASIGVGGPGETQYF
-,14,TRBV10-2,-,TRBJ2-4,TGCGCCAGCAGTCGATCCCAGTCCAAAAACATTCAGTACTTC,CASSRSQSKNIQYF
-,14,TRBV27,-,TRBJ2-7,TGTGCCAGCAGTTTAACGCGGGGATTCTACGAGCAGTACTTC,CASSLTRGFYEQYF
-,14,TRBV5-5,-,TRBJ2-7,TGTGCCAGCAGCTTGGCAAGAGGGGGCTACGAGCAGTACTTC,CASSLARGGYEQYF
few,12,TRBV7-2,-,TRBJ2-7,TGTGCCAGCAGCTTAATAGTGAACGAGCAGTACTTC,CASSLIVNEQYF
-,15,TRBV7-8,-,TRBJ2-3,TGTGCCAGCAGCTTAGCTCGCGCCGGGGTGGGTACGCAGTATTTT,CASSLARAGVGTQYF
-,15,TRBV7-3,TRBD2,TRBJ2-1,TGTGCCAGCAGCCCTAGCGGGACCGCCTACAATGAGCAGTTCTTC,CASSPSGTAYNEQFF
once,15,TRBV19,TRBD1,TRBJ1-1,TGTGCCAGTCTCGGGACAGGGGCAGGAGACACTGAAGCTTTCTTT,CASLGTGAGDTEAFF
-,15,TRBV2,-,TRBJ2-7,TGTGCCAGCAGTGTGGAGGGCCTGGGCTCCTACGAGCAGTACTTC,CASSVEGLGSYEQYF
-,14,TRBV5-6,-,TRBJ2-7,TGTGCCAGCAGCTTAGCCCAGCGGACCTACCCGCAGTACTTC,CASSLAQRTYPQYF
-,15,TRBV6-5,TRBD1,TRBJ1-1,TGTGCCAGCGGACAGGGGATGGGGATGAACACTGAAGCTTTCTTT,CASGQGMGMNTEAFF
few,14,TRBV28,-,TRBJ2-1,TGTGCCAGCAGTTTAGTGGGAGTCGTCAATGAGCAGTTCTTC,CASSLVGVVNEQFF
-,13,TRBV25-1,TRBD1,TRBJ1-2,TGTGCCAGCAGTCACAGGACAGGAGACGGCTACACCTTC,CASSHRTGDGYTF
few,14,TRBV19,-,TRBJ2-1,TGTGCCAGTAGCCCCACAGGGTCCTACAATGAGCAGTTCTTC,CASSPTGSYNEQFF
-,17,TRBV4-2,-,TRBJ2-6,TGTGCCAGCAGCCAAGAGGCAGGGGGGTCTGGGGCCAACGTCCTGACTTTC,CASSQEAGGSGANVLTF
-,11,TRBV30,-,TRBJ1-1,TGTGCCTGGAGTCGGAACACTGAAGCTTTCTTT,CAWSRNTEAFF
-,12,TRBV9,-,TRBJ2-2,TGTGCCAGCAGCGTAGATTACGGGGAGCTGTTTTTT,CASSVDYGELFF
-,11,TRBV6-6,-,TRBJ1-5,TGTGCCAGCAGCCGGGATCAGCCCCAGCATTTT,CASSRDQPQHF
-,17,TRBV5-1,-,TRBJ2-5,TGCGCCAGCAGCTTGTTTGGCCCCGGGAGTTCATGGGAGACCCAGTACTTC,CASSLFGPGSSWETQYF
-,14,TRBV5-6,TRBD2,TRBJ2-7,TGTGCCAGCCTCGCCGGGACTAGCGGGTACGAGCAGTACTTC,CASLAGTSGYEQYF
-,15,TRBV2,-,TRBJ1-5,TGTGCCAGCAGGGTAGGAGGGACGGGCAATCAGCCCCAGCATTTT,CASRVGGTGNQPQHF
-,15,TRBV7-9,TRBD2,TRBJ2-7,TGTGCCAGCAGCCCAGGCCAGGGACTAGCGGGGGAGCAGTACTTC,CASSPGQGLAGEQYF
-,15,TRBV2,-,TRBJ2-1,TGTGCCAGCAGTGGGAGCGGTGCCACCTACAATGAGCAGTTCTTC,CASSGSGATYNEQFF
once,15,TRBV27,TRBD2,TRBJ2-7,TGTGCCAGCAGTTTAGGAGCGGGGGGGCTTGACGAGCAGTACTTC,CASSLGAGGLDEQYF
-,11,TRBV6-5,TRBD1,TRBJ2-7,TGTGCCAGCGGACAGGGTTACGAGCAGTACTTC,CASGQGYEQYF
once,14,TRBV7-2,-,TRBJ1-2,TGTGCCAGCAGCGGACTAGCCGGGAACTATGGCTACACCTTC,CASSGLAGNYGYTF
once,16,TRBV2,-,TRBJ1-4,TGTGCCAGCAGTGAACAGCCGGGTACAGGGTATGAAAAACTGTTTTTT,CASSEQPGTGYEKLFF
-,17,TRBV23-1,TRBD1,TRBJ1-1,TGCGCCAGCAGTCGGGGACAGGGCGGACCCATGAACACTGAAGCTTTCTTT,CASSRGQGGPMNTEAFF
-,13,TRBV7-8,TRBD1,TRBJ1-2,TGTGCCAGCAGCGTTGGGACAGAGTATGGCTACACCTTC,CASSVGTEYGYTF
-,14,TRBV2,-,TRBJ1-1,TGTGCCAGCAGGAGGGTCACGTTGAACACTGAAGCTTTCTTT,CASRRVTLNTEAFF
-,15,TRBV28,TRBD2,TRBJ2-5,TGTGCCAGCAGTTTGATTGCGGGAGATGGGAAGACCCAGTACTTC,CASSLIAGDGKTQYF
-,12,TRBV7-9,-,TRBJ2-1,TGTTCCAGCAGGACACTAGTCAACGAGCAGTTCTTC,CSSRTLVNEQFF
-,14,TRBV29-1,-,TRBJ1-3,TGCAGCGCCCAATTGCCAGGGAAAGGGAACACCATATATTTT,CSAQLPGKGNTIYF
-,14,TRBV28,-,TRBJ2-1,TGTGCCAGCAGGCTTCTAGCGTCCTACAATGAGCAGTTCTTC,CASRLLASYNEQFF
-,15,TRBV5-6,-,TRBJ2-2,TGTGCCAGCTTGGGCGGAGGGCCTAACACCGGGGAGCTGTTTTTT,CASLGGGPNTGELFF
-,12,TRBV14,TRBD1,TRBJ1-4,TGTGCCAGCAGTCACAGGGGAGAAAAACTGTTTTTT,CASSHRGEKLFF
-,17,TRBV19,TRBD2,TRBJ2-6,TGTGCCAGTAGTAACCGACCAGGGACTACTGGGGCCAACGTCCTGACTTTC,CASSNRPGTTGANVLTF
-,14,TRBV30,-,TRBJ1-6,TGTGCCTGGAATGGCGACAGCGCTAATTCACCCCTCCACTTT,CAWNGDSANSPLHF